These 30 T cell receptor beta chains came from one sample sequenced in a study of cytomegalovirus exposure and HLA in healthy donors. 60 Vbeta and 13 Jbeta primers were used in PCR. The protocol was immunoSEQ multiplex PCR, while the TCRdb copy is restricted to in-frame clones and leaves out a portion. Of approximately 200,000 clones in the sample, about 80% were seen once. Specimen: PBMCs. The receptors were gathered from a woman aged 25 to 39 in good health and CMV-seropositive.

The chain combines TRBV9 with TRBJ1-4; D remains unclear. The CDR3 is 15 residues long. V gave up 3 bases and J gave up 8 bases, with 17 bases separating them. Germline-derived CDR1 and CDR2 are SGDLS and YYNGEE. In nucleotides, the CDR3 is TGTGCCAGCAGCGGCCTGGGCGAGTTCGGAGAAAAACTGTTTTTT. Translating it yields CASSGLGEFGEKLFF.

A single count supports this clone. V is TRBV5-1 and J is TRBJ2-7; perhaps TRBD1 as D (6 bases). The CDR3 is 14 amino acids. CDR1 SGHRS and CDR2 YFSETQ come from the germline V gene. Deletions cut 4 bases from V and 0 bases from J, with 11 bases between. The CDR3 protein is CASSPMTGSYEQYF. The DNA for the CDR3 is TGCGCCAGCAGCCCGATGACAGGCTCCTACGAGCAGTACTTC.

The chain combines TRBV5-6 with TRBJ2-1; TRBD2 agrees at 7 bases. The CDR3 runs to 14 residues. In germline, CDR1 is SGHDT, CDR2 YYEEEE. The trim removed 3 bases at V and 6 bases at J, leaving 6 bases unmatched. CDR3 residues: CASSSGWGGNEQFF. The CDR3 nucleotides are TGTGCCAGCAGCTCGGGGTGGGGGGGCAATGAGCAGTTCTTC. The full variable domain, in which reference TRBV5-6 and TRBJ2-1 provide the parts outside the CDR3, is DAGVTQSPTHLIKTRGQQVTLRCSPKSGHDTVSWYQQALGQGPQFIFQYYEEEERQRGNFPDRFSGHQFPNYSSELNVNALLLGDSALYLCASSSGWGGNEQFFGPGTRLTVL.

The gene calls are TRBV5-1 and TRBJ2-7; TRBD2 might be the D (5 bases). The CDR3 is made up of 13 amino acids. V was pared by 3 bases and J by 2 bases, with 9 bases between. Germline CDR1 and CDR2: SGHRS and YFSETQ. This CDR3 reads CASSSEETYEQYF. CDR3 in DNA: TGCGCCAGCAGCTCGGAGGAGACCTACGAGCAGTACTTC.

This clone was detected a few times. This rearrangement joins TRBV6-1 to TRBJ2-1, with TRBD1 identical over 9 bases. The germline gives CDR1 MNHNS, CDR2 SASEGT. The CDR3 is 17 amino acids. With V trimmed by 3 bases and J by 5 bases, 11 bases remained unmatched. CDR3 amino acids: CASSEPQGAGFHNEQFF. CDR3 DNA sequence: TGTGCCAGCAGTGAGCCACAGGGGGCCGGGTTCCACAATGAGCAGTTCTTC.

DNA of the CDR3: TGCGCCAGCAGCTTGGGGGGAGGAATGAACACTGAAGCTTTCTTT. Its translation is CASSLGGGMNTEAFF. This chain links TRBV5-1 with TRBJ1-1, with unresolved D. The CDR3 contains 15 residues. The germline CDR1 and CDR2 sequences are SGHRS and YFSETQ. V lost 0 bases and J lost 0, with 9 bases in between.

This clone came up a few times. The chain is built from TRBV7-9 and TRBJ2-2, with 11 positions matching TRBD2. V lost 0 bases and J lost 8; bases outside the gene matches: 5. CDR1 and CDR2 from the germline V gene are SEHNR and FQNEAQ (reference sequence). This CDR3 comprises 16 residues. CDR3 coding DNA: TGTGCCAGCAGCTTAGCACTAGCGGGAGCGTTGGGGGAGCTGTTTTTT. Amino acid sequence: CASSLALAGALGELFF. The full variable domain, with the rest looked up from reference TRBV7-9 and TRBJ2-2, is DTGVSQNPRHKITKRGQNVTFRCDPISEHNRLYWYRQTLGQGPEFLTYFQNEAQLEKSRLLSDRFSAERPKGSFSTLEIQRTEQGDSAMYLCASSLALAGALGELFFGEGSRLTVL.

This clone is a singleton in its sample. V gene TRBV5-1 combines with J gene TRBJ1-1, with D possibly being TRBD1 (6 bases). The length of the CDR3 is 15 residues. Between the trimmed V and J ends, which lost 4 bases and 7 bases, there was a span of 20 bases. CDR1 and CDR2 (germline): SGHRS, YFSETQ. The CDR3 spells CASSPGAGIVNEAFF. The CDR3 DNA sequence: TGCGCCAGCAGCCCAGGGGCAGGGATAGTCAATGAAGCTTTCTTT.

In this sample, this clone turned up a few times. The V call is TRBV7-9, the J call TRBJ2-3; 7 nucleotides align to TRBD2. This CDR3 comprises 14 residues. V lost 5 bases, J lost 3 bases, and 5 bases stayed unmatched. In germline, CDR1 is SEHNR, CDR2 FQNEAQ (reference sequence). The CDR3: CASSPGGWTDTQYF. CDR3 in DNA: TGTGCCAGCAGCCCCGGGGGGTGGACAGATACGCAGTATTTT.

This clone was observed a single time. The chain is built from TRBV14 and TRBJ2-3; TRBD1 matches at 7 bases. This CDR3 is built from 14 residues. Per germline, CDR1 SGHDN and CDR2 FVKESK. The V gene end was trimmed by 10 bases and the J gene end by 6 bases; junction bases not matched to a gene: 13. CDR3 loop: CAISPRPDRDTQYF. DNA of the CDR3: TGTGCCATCTCACCCCGACCGGACAGGGATACGCAGTATTTT.

The chain couples TRBV6-4 to TRBJ2-3; 9 bases are a match to TRBD2. This CDR3 is 16 amino acids long. The V gene's germline CDR1 is MRHNA and CDR2 SNTAGT. V shed 4 bases and J 3 bases; nucleotides not matched to a gene: 8. CDR3 nucleotides: TGTGCCAGCAGTGGTATAGCGGGAGCGGGGACAGATACGCAGTATTTT. Its protein product is CASSGIAGAGTDTQYF.

The rearrangement links TRBV11-2 to TRBJ2-5, with a possible D match to TRBD2 (5 bases). This CDR3 contains 13 residues. Per germline, CDR1 SGHAT and CDR2 FQNNGV. Trimming stripped 8 bases from V and 5 bases from J, with 15 bases between. CDR3 DNA sequence: TGTGCCAGCCGAACCCCCGGGGAGGAGACCCAGTACTTC. Translation: CASRTPGEETQYF.

CDR3 coding DNA: TGTGCCTTTGGAGGGAACACCGGGGAGCTGTTTTTT. Translated: CAFGGNTGELFF. The V gene is TRBV10-3, the J gene TRBJ2-2; maybe TRBD2 (5 bases). CDR1 and CDR2 from the germline V gene are ENHRY and SYGVKD. This CDR3 is built from 12 residues. The germline V and J ends were trimmed by 11 bases and 1 base, with 8 bases remaining between them.

The rearrangement joins TRBV20-1 to TRBJ2-1; D remains ambiguous. The CDR3 is made up of 10 amino acids. V lost 5 bases to trimming and J lost 4 bases, with 3 bases between them. Germline V gene sequence: CDR1 DFQATT, CDR2 SNEGSKA (reference sequence). The CDR3: CSAYYNEQFF. CDR3 in DNA: TGCAGTGCTTATTACAATGAGCAGTTCTTC.

Concerning this clone: The sample contains more than one DNA sequence encoding this CDR3. This rearrangement joins TRBV4-3 to TRBJ2-3; TRBD2 aligns across 9 bases. Per germline, CDR1 LGHNA and CDR2 YSLEER. Unmatched junction bases numbered 8, after V lost 0 bases and J lost 4 bases. CDR3 length: 17 residues. The CDR3 sequence is CASSQDQGGRASDTQYF. CDR3 coding DNA: TGCGCCAGCAGCCAAGATCAGGGCGGGAGGGCGTCAGATACGCAGTATTTT.

This clone showed up just once. The chain is built from TRBV6-6 and TRBJ1-6, with TRBD1 matching 10 bases. V lost 6 bases and J lost 8; bases outside the gene matches: 4. Germline CDR1 MNHNY, CDR2 SVGAGI (reference sequence). CDR3 length equals 14 residues. The CDR3 spells CASRPGTGDSPLHF. For the CDR3, the DNA is TGTGCCAGCAGACCCGGGACAGGGGATTCACCCCTCCACTTT.

The chain employs TRBV4-1 and TRBJ1-4, with 10 nucleotides matching TRBD1. The CDR3 has 16 amino acids. Germline loops: CDR1 MGHRA, CDR2 YSYEKL. V lost 2 bases and J lost 4; bases outside the gene matches: 4. CDR3 in amino acids: CASSQLGQGGNEKLFF. CDR3 in DNA: TGCGCCAGCAGCCAACTCGGACAGGGGGGTAATGAAAAACTGTTTTTT.

The rearrangement links TRBV28 to TRBJ2-7; the D gene is possibly TRBD2 (7 bases). The germline CDR1 and CDR2 sequences are MDHEN and SYDVKM. CDR3 length: 14 residues. V lost 6 bases to trimming and J lost 2 bases, with 14 bases between them. The CDR3 reads CASSHQGGAYEQYF. Here the CDR3 DNA reads TGTGCCAGCAGCCACCAAGGGGGGGCCTACGAGCAGTACTTC.

The chain joins TRBV6-6 to TRBJ1-1; possibly TRBD1 for D (5 bases). CDR3 size: 14 residues. Germline V gives CDR1 MNHNY, CDR2 SVGAGI (reference sequence). The ends were cut back, 6 bases at V and 0 bases at J, with 11 bases in the middle. Written as DNA, the CDR3 is TGTGCCAGCAGAACGACAGAGTTGAACACTGAAGCTTTCTTT. This sequence encodes CASRTTELNTEAFF.

This chain connects TRBV21-1 to TRBJ1-3. TRBV21-1 is described as a pseudogene. CDR3 length equals 15 residues. The CDR3 sequence: CASRINRVSGNTIYF. In DNA form, the CDR3 reads TGTGCCAGCAGAATCAACCGCGTCTCTGGAAACACCATATATTTT.

The chain joins TRBV19 to TRBJ1-1; D uncertain. The V end was cut by 3 bases, the J end by 1 base, with 9 bases between. The CDR3 length is 14 residues. The germline V gene has CDR1 LNHDA and CDR2 SQIVND (reference sequence). The CDR3 region has the DNA TGTGCCAGTAGTATGGAGGGTCGGAACACTGAAGCTTTCTTT. Its protein product is CASSMEGRNTEAFF.

This chain connects TRBV5-1 to TRBJ2-3, with no clear D. This CDR3 region has 14 residues. V was pared by 0 bases and J by 2 bases, with 7 bases between. Germline V gene lookup returns CDR1 SGHRS and CDR2 YFSETQ. As DNA, the CDR3 is TGCGCCAGCAGCTTGGGACTTGCCACAGATACGCAGTATTTT. Translating it yields CASSLGLATDTQYF.

V and J are TRBV6-6 and TRBJ1-4, with unresolved D. Germline V CDR1 and CDR2: MNHNY, SVGAGI (reference sequence). This CDR3 spans 14 amino acids. V was trimmed by 8 bases and J by 8 bases, leaving 18 bases between them. CDR3 sequence reads: CASLHGAGDEKLFF. The DNA for the CDR3 is TGTGCCAGCCTGCACGGCGCGGGCGACGAAAAACTGTTTTTT.

The CDR3 sequence is CASSESGLGTEAFF. The CDR3 DNA follows: TGTGCCAGCAGTGAATCAGGGTTAGGCACTGAAGCTTTCTTT. This chain joins TRBV2 and TRBJ1-1; D might be TRBD1 (5 bases). CDR1 and CDR2 from the germline V gene are SNHLY and FYNNEI. Trimming shortened V by 2 bases and J by 4 bases, and 11 bases separated the two germline ends. CDR3 length equals 14 residues.

J is TRBJ1-2 and V is TRBV5-6; possible D gene TRBD1, 6 bases. Trimming shortened V by 1 base and J by 4 bases, and 14 bases separated the two germline ends. Germline CDR1 reads SGHDT; CDR2 reads YYEEEE. The length of the CDR3 is 15 residues. CDR3 residues: CASSLKTPRGYGYTF. The CDR3 region has the DNA TGTGCCAGCAGCTTGAAAACCCCCAGGGGCTATGGCTACACCTTC.

The rearrangement links TRBV7-2 to TRBJ2-7; 7 bases are a match to TRBD2. Germline V gives CDR1 SGHTA, CDR2 FQGNSA. The V segment lost 4 bases and the J segment 2 bases; nucleotides outside the gene matches: 5. The CDR3 length is 14 residues. The CDR3 sequence is CASSYRDYAYEQYF. The CDR3 nucleotides are TGTGCCAGCAGCTACCGGGACTACGCCTACGAGCAGTACTTC. Supplemented by reference TRBV7-2 and TRBJ2-7, the full variable domain reads GAGVSQSPSNKVTEKGKDVELRCDPISGHTALYWYRQSLGQGLEFLIYFQGNSAPDKSGLPSDRFSAERTGGSVSTLTIQRTQQEDSAVYLCASSYRDYAYEQYFGPGTRLTVT.

The chain combines TRBV6-1 with TRBJ1-1; weak D call: TRBD1 (6 bases). The V and J ends lost 6 bases and 3 bases respectively, with 11 bases between them. CDR3 length: 13 residues. The germline CDR1 and CDR2 sequences are MNHNS and SASEGT. The CDR3 reads CASSGQSYTEAFF. The DNA of the CDR3 is TGTGCCAGCAGCGGACAGAGTTACACTGAAGCTTTCTTT.

The J gene is TRBJ1-3, the V gene TRBV4-1; D possibly corresponds to TRBD1 (6 bases). The V gene lost 4 bases and the J gene lost 1 base, with 14 bases spanning the gap. The germline CDR1 and CDR2 sequences are MGHRA and YSYEKL. This CDR3 region has 16 residues. The CDR3: CASSRQGPYSGNTIYF. The CDR3 coding sequence is TGCGCCAGCAGCCGTCAGGGGCCGTATTCTGGAAACACCATATATTTT.

This clone was counted a single time. V usage is TRBV7-8 and J usage is TRBJ2-1; 13 bases align to TRBD2. V lost 5 bases to trimming and J lost 7 bases; unmatched junction nucleotides: 5. The CDR3 runs to 15 residues. Germline V gene sequence: CDR1 SGHVS, CDR2 FQNEAQ. CDR3 amino acids: CASSRTSGSRNEQFF. As DNA, the CDR3 is TGTGCCAGCAGCCGGACTAGCGGGAGCCGGAATGAGCAGTTCTTC. The full variable domain, with the rest looked up from reference TRBV7-8 and TRBJ2-1, is GAGVSQSPRYKVAKRGQDVALRCDPISGHVSLFWYQQALGQGPEFLTYFQNEAQLDKSGLPSDRFFAERPEGSVSTLKIQRTQQEDSAVYLCASSRTSGSRNEQFFGPGTRLTVL.

This clone came up a few times. The genes are TRBV6-6 and TRBJ2-1; 8 nucleotides line up with TRBD2. Looked up from germline, CDR1 is MNHNY and CDR2 is SVGAGI (reference sequence). With 5 bases clipped from V and 10 bases from J, the junction kept 16 bases outside the gene matches. The CDR3 is 16 amino acids. The DNA of the CDR3 is TGTGCCAGCAGTCCCCAGCGGGGGACCCTTTTGTTAGAGCAGTTCTTC. Translation gives CASSPQRGTLLLEQFF.